These 9 T cell receptor beta chains came from one sample sequenced in a study of response to subunit inactivated influenza vaccine. TCRdb re-called the RT-PCR reads with MiXCR, one entry per CDR3 protein. This sample has some 640,000 distinct CDR3 sequences, with 11% to 15% found just once. The sequenced sample was PBMCs from blood, obtained roughly 15 days before vaccination. Receptors originate from a man in his forties or fifties who received an inactivated influenza vaccine.

The chain joins TRBV6-5 to TRBJ1-1; D unresolved. The CDR3 is made up of 15 amino acids. Germline assignment: CDR1 MNHEY and CDR2 SVGAGI. The ends were cut back, 4 bases at V and 0 bases at J, with 12 bases in the middle. CDR3 sequence: CASSLIPTVNTEAFF. CDR3 in DNA: TGTGCCAGCAGTTTGATTCCGACGGTGAACACTGAAGCTTTCTTT.

The chain is built from TRBV4-1 and TRBJ2-1; 9 bases are shared with TRBD2. The CDR3 has 16 residues. V shed 6 bases and J 2 bases; nucleotides not matched to a gene: 8. The germline V gene has CDR1 MGHRA and CDR2 YSYEKL. CDR3 protein: CASSAVVAGAYNEQFF. The CDR3 bases are TGCGCCAGCAGTGCCGTTGTAGCGGGGGCCTACAATGAGCAGTTCTTC.

Only a few counts were recorded for this clonotype. V and J are TRBV7-8 and TRBJ2-5; a possible D gene is TRBD2 (6 bases). With 7 bases removed from V and 5 bases from J, the gap between germline ends came to 11 bases. Per germline, CDR1 SGHVS and CDR2 FQNEAQ. The CDR3 spans 12 residues. The CDR3 region has the DNA TGTGCCAGCATCGGAGGGATGGAGACCCAGTACTTC. It specifies CASIGGMETQYF.

This rearrangement joins TRBV7-9 to TRBJ2-3; 10 nucleotides align to TRBD2. The CDR3 is made up of 16 amino acids. Germline V gene lookup returns CDR1 SEHNR and CDR2 FQNEAQ (reference sequence). V shed 2 bases, J shed 4 bases, and the junction held 6 bases outside the gene matches. The CDR3 loop is CASSLPSGSGSDTQYF. The CDR3 nucleotides are TGTGCCAGCAGCTTACCTAGCGGGAGCGGGTCAGATACGCAGTATTTT.

This clonotype was observed a handful of times. The chain is built from TRBV6-2 or TRBV6-3 and TRBJ2-7; 14 bases are a match to TRBD2. CDR1 and CDR2 (germline): MNHEY, SVGEGT. V was pared by 6 bases and J by 8 bases, with 21 bases of the junction left unmatched. The CDR3 is 19 residues long. The CDR3 reads CASSLRGSGLAGVGDQQYF. For the CDR3, the DNA is TGTGCCAGCAGCCTACGAGGGTCGGGACTAGCGGGAGTAGGAGACCAGCAGTACTTC.

This chain joins TRBV7-8 and TRBJ1-4; D unclear. The length of the CDR3 is 12 residues. The V and J ends lost 5 bases and 8 bases respectively, with 9 bases between them. Looked up from germline, CDR1 is SGHVS and CDR2 is FQNEAQ. The CDR3 is CASSPTWEKLFF. The CDR3 DNA reads TGTGCCAGCAGCCCTACGTGGGAAAAACTGTTTTTT.

This clonotype was counted only a few times. This sequence joins TRBV5-1 and TRBJ2-4, with TRBD2 matching over 10 bases. The CDR3 spans 16 residues. With V trimmed by 1 base and J by 5 bases, 6 bases remained unmatched. Germline V gene sequence: CDR1 SGHRS, CDR2 YFSETQ. The CDR3 spells CASSLKASGGQNIQYF. The CDR3 bases are TGCGCCAGCAGCTTGAAGGCTAGCGGGGGCCAAAACATTCAGTACTTC.

The V gene is TRBV12-3 or TRBV12-4, the J gene TRBJ2-7; TRBD2 agrees at 10 bases. This CDR3 has 14 amino acids. Losses at the gene ends were 6 bases for V and 2 bases for J; bases not matched to a gene: 4. This CDR3 is CASRAAGGPYEQYF. Here the CDR3 DNA reads TGTGCCAGCAGAGCAGCGGGGGGGCCCTACGAGCAGTACTTC.

This clonotype was observed a few times. The CDR3 nucleotides are TGTGCCAGCAGCTTAGAACCTGAAAGGGGTAACTATGGCTACACCTTC. Its protein product is CASSLEPERGNYGYTF. The V gene is TRBV7-2, the J gene TRBJ1-2, with D perhaps matching TRBD1 (5 bases). Between the trimmed V and J ends, which lost 1 base and 1 base, there was a span of 13 bases. Germline V lookup: CDR1 SGHTA, CDR2 FQGNSA. The CDR3 sequence is 16 residues long.